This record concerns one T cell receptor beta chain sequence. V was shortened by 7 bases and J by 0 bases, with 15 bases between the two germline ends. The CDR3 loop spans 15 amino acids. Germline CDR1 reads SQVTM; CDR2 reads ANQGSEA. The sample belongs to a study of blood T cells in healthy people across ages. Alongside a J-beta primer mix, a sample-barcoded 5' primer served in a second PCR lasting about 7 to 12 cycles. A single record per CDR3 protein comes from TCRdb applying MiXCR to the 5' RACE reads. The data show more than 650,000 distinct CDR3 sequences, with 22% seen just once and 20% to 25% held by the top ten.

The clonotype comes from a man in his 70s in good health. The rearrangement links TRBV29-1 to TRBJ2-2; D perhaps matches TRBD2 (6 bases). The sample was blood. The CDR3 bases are TGCAGCGGTTCGGACTATCAAGCGAACACCGGGGAGCTGTTTTTT. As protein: CSGSDYQANTGELFF.